This T cell receptor beta chain derives from a study of shared clonotypes between healthy human individuals. The study's findings and limits: Four donors held approximately 5% of naive CD4 clonotypes in common.

CDR3 length equals 15 residues. Germline values: CDR1 MDHEN, CDR2 SYDVKM. The V and J ends lost 7 bases and 4 bases respectively, with 19 bases between them. The repertoire was sequenced with immunoSEQ multiplex PCR; TCRdb's copy has only in-frame clones and lacks some. Seen here are fewer than 800,000 clones, about 90% observed once, and the top ten hold nearly 25%. Naive-designated CD8 cells lacked CD45RO, were positively enriched for CCR7, and omitted terminally differentiated effector memory CD45RA+ cells. In regard to this clone: Its target is unknown.

The chain uses TRBV28 and TRBJ1-2; D gene ambiguous. This clonotype was sampled from a young man in good health. The sequenced sample was naive CD8+ T cells sorted from blood. CDR3 bases: TGTGCCAGCAACCCTTCCAGTAGCAGAACCTATGGCTACACCTTC. Residues: CASNPSSSRTYGYTF.